This T cell receptor (beta chain) was observed in a study of identical twins. V lost 8 bases, J lost 6 bases, and 15 bases stayed unmatched. The CDR3 has 17 amino acids. The germline V gene has CDR1 SGHTA and CDR2 FQGNSA. In TCRdb, the 5' RACE reads were re-called with MiXCR into one record per CDR3 protein. The sample yields roughly 220,000 distinct CDR3 sequences, 6% to 7% seen once. Turning to this clonotype: The antigen is not known.

General study findings and limits: The models systematically underestimated how much out-of-frame TCR alpha was shared in monozygotic twins. The same donors were not followed; conclusions instead depended on cross-sectional statistical analysis. There were fewer insertions in abundant cord blood beta clonotypes, but memory repertoires showed no such pattern.

Separately, the same data were catalogued under a study of T cells expressing NK-cell markers.

Sample: CD8+ T cells sorted from blood. This rearrangement joins TRBV7-2 to TRBJ2-2, with 10 bases aligning to TRBD2. This TCR came from a woman between 18 and 29 years old in good health. This CDR3 reads CASPAGGQRGGPGELFF. The CDR3 DNA sequence: TGTGCCAGCCCAGCCGGGGGGCAGCGGGGGGGCCCCGGGGAGCTGTTTTTT.